This TCR delta chain was found in a study of γδ T cells in repeated Plasmodium falciparum infection. TCRdb used CATT to re-call clones from the multiplex PCR reads. This sample has approximately 60,000 delta-chain clones, with around 1.8% found just once. The sample holds many counts of this clone. TCRdb's protein for this DNA is that of a much larger clone and differs from the translation at residue 19, likely a read error; the protein shown is the DNA translation. Sequencing input: gamma-delta T cells from blood. This clonotype was sampled from a pool of human donors (malaria-infected and uninfected, not separated).

CDR3 DNA: TGTGCTCTTGGGGCAATACCGGGGGATTTAAAAGGGCGTAAGACCGATAAACTCACCTTT. Its protein product is CALGAIPGDLKGRKTDKLTF. This chain uses TRDV1 with TRDJ1; 7 nucleotides agree with TRDD3. Germline V CDR1 and CDR2: TSWWSYY, QGS. This CDR3 has 20 amino acids.